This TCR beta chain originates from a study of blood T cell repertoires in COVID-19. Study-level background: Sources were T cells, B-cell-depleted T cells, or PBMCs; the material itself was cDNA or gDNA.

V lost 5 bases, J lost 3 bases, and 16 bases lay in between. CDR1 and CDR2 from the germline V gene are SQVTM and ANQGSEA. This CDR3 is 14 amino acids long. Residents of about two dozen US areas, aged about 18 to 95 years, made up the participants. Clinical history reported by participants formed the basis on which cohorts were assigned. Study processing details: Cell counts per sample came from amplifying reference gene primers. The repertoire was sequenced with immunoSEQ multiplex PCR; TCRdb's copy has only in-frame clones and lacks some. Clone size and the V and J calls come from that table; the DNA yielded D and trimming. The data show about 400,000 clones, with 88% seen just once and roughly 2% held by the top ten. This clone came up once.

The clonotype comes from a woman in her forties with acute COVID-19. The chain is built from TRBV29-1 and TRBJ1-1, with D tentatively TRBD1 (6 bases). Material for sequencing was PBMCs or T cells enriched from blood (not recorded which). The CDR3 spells CSVNPGTSDTEAFF. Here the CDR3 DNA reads TGCAGCGTTAACCCGGGGACATCGGACACTGAAGCTTTCTTT. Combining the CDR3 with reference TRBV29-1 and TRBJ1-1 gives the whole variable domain SAVISQKPSRDICQRGTSLTIQCQVDSQVTMMFWYRQQPGQSLTLIATANQGSEATYESGFVIDKFPISRPNLTFSTLTVSNMSPEDSSIYLCSVNPGTSDTEAFFGQGTRLTVV.